By its share, the clone carrying this TCR beta chain is medium-sized. The data derive from a study of neurological immune-mediated disorders. The authors produced cDNA by 5'RACE using 10-nucleotide random UMIs. TCRdb recomputed calls from the 5' RACE reads with MiXCR, one row per CDR3 protein. Of around 16,000 distinct CDR3 sequences listed, roughly 14% are singletons. The TCR comes from a man between 60 and 75 years old with HTLV-1-associated myelopathy (HAM/TSP). Sequencing used PBMCs.

The CDR3 region is CASSLQGPEANVLTF. In DNA, the CDR3 is TGCGCCAGCAGCTTACAGGGACCCGAAGCCAACGTCCTGACTTTC. The V gene is TRBV5-1, the J gene TRBJ2-6, with D perhaps TRBD1 (6 bases). Germline-derived CDR1 and CDR2 are SGHRS and YFSETQ. Trimming removed 2 bases from V and 7 bases from J, with 13 bases in between. CDR3 length: 15 amino acids. Full variable domain (remainder filled in from reference TRBV5-1 and TRBJ2-6): KAGVTQTPRYLIKTRGQQVTLSCSPISGHRSVSWYQQTPGQGLQFLFEYFSETQRNKGNFPGRFSGRQFSNSRSEMNVSTLELGDSALYLCASSLQGPEANVLTFGAGSRLTVL.